These 13 T cell receptor beta chains originate from one sample sequenced in a study of shared clonotypes between healthy human individuals. This table comes from immunoSEQ multiplex PCR, and its TCRdb copy is limited to in-frame clones, with some not included. The sample lists about 2 million clones, 85% to 95% occurring once. Sequencing was carried out using naive CD4+ T cells sorted from blood. As to subset: CD45RA+ positively selected. The receptors were sampled from a man younger than 30 in good health.

CDR3 sequence: CASSPRRETGELFF. In DNA form, the CDR3 reads TGTGCCAGCAGCCCGAGGAGGGAAACCGGGGAGCTGTTTTTT. V and J are TRBV7-2 and TRBJ2-2; TRBD2 might be the D (6 bases). Trimming removed 5 bases from V and 5 bases from J, with 12 bases in between. CDR1 is SGHTA, CDR2 FQGNSA, per germline. The CDR3 runs 14 residues.

This sequence joins TRBV7-8 and TRBJ2-7; D is perhaps TRBD1 (5 bases). The CDR3 contains 17 residues. V lost 0 bases, J lost 2 bases, and 17 bases lay in between. The germline gives CDR1 SGHVS, CDR2 FQNEAQ. DNA of the CDR3: TGTGCCAGCAGCTTAGCGCCCCTGTTAACGACAGCCTACGAGCAGTACTTC. Its translation is CASSLAPLLTTAYEQYF.

This clone occurred once. This rearrangement joins TRBV13 to TRBJ1-3, with 9 bases fitting TRBD1. V lost 1 base and J lost 4; bases outside the gene matches: 11. The length of the CDR3 is 18 residues. CDR1 and CDR2 from the germline V gene are PRHDT and FYEKMQ (reference sequence). In DNA form, the CDR3 reads TGTGCCAGCAGCTTAGAATCTTGGGGACAGGGCGGCGGAAACACCATATATTTT. This sequence encodes CASSLESWGQGGGNTIYF.

The gene calls are TRBV6-1 and TRBJ2-7; D is uncertain. Germline V gene data show CDR1 as MNHNS and CDR2 as SASEGT. This CDR3 is 14 amino acids long. V dropped 6 bases and J dropped 1 base, with 13 bases sitting between them. CDR3 nucleotide sequence: TGTGCCAGCAGCCCCCCAGATCCTTCCTACGAGCAGTACTTC. It encodes CASSPPDPSYEQYF.

V and J are TRBV20-1 and TRBJ2-1, with unresolved D. The germline gives CDR1 DFQATT, CDR2 SNEGSKA (reference sequence). The CDR3 length is 11 residues. The V gene lost 6 bases and the J gene lost 8 bases, with 11 bases spanning the gap. CDR3: CSALRSHEQFF. In DNA, the CDR3 is TGCAGTGCCCTACGCAGCCATGAGCAGTTCTTC.

The chain recombines TRBV10-3 with TRBJ1-1; D is unclear. Trimming took off 2 bases at V and 6 bases at J, with 10 bases between the two ends. CDR3 length: 13 residues. Per the germline V gene, CDR1 is ENHRY and CDR2 is SYGVKD. This CDR3 reads CAISERIGPEAFF. The DNA for the CDR3 is TGTGCCATCAGTGAGCGAATAGGTCCTGAAGCTTTCTTT.

This clone came up once. The J gene is TRBJ2-3, the V gene TRBV7-2, with 8 bases fitting TRBD2. From germline, CDR1 is SGHTA and CDR2 FQGNSA. This CDR3 region has 16 residues. After removal of 2 bases from V and 6 bases from J, the junction contained 10 bases not matched to a gene. The CDR3 region has the DNA TGTGCCAGCAGCTTATTGTCGGGAGGGATTGCGGATACGCAGTATTTT. As protein: CASSLLSGGIADTQYF. Based on the CDR3 plus reference TRBV7-2 and TRBJ2-3, the full variable domain is GAGVSQSPSNKVTEKGKDVELRCDPISGHTALYWYRQSLGQGLEFLIYFQGNSAPDKSGLPSDRFSAERTGGSVSTLTIQRTQQEDSAVYLCASSLLSGGIADTQYFGPGTRLTVL.

The chain links TRBV7-2 to TRBJ1-1; 9 nucleotides line up with TRBD1. Germline V CDR1 and CDR2: SGHTA, FQGNSA. There are 16 residues in the CDR3. The V gene end was trimmed by 5 bases and the J gene end by 3 bases; junction bases not matched to a gene: 10. The CDR3 DNA sequence: TGTGCCAGCAGCGTACAGGGGGCACTTAGTCACACTGAAGCTTTCTTT. This translates into CASSVQGALSHTEAFF. Full variable domain (missing parts from reference TRBV7-2 and TRBJ1-1): GAGVSQSPSNKVTEKGKDVELRCDPISGHTALYWYRQSLGQGLEFLIYFQGNSAPDKSGLPSDRFSAERTGGSVSTLTIQRTQQEDSAVYLCASSVQGALSHTEAFFGQGTRLTVV.

The J gene is TRBJ2-3, the V gene TRBV5-1, with D perhaps matching TRBD2 (6 bases). V was shortened by 6 bases and J by 4 bases, with 24 bases between the two germline ends. CDR1 is SGHRS, CDR2 YFSETQ, per germline. The CDR3 is 17 residues long. Here the CDR3 DNA reads TGCGCCAGCACCCCTACTAGCAGCCCTCCGACCTCAGATACGCAGTATTTT. Translating gives CASTPTSSPPTSDTQYF.

The chain employs TRBV5-8 and TRBJ1-2; 7 bases match TRBD1. CDR1 is SGHTS, CDR2 YDEGEE, per germline. Unmatched junction bases numbered 6, after V lost 3 bases and J lost 7 bases. CDR3 length: 13 amino acids. The CDR3 bases are TGTGCCAGCAGCTGGGACCGGACAGGTGGCTACACCTTC. As protein: CASSWDRTGGYTF.

The rearrangement links TRBV29-1 to TRBJ2-6, with D possibly being TRBD1 or TRBD2 (5 bases each). There are 14 residues in the CDR3. Germline CDR1 is SQVTM and CDR2 is ANQGSEA. Trimming stripped 6 bases from V and 0 bases from J, with 9 bases between. Written as DNA, the CDR3 is TGCAGCGTGGGGACCGCCTCTGGGGCCAACGTCCTGACTTTC. This translates into CSVGTASGANVLTF. The full variable domain, in which reference TRBV29-1 and TRBJ2-6 provide the parts outside the CDR3, is SAVISQKPSRDICQRGTSLTIQCQVDSQVTMMFWYRQQPGQSLTLIATANQGSEATYESGFVIDKFPISRPNLTFSTLTVSNMSPEDSSIYLCSVGTASGANVLTFGAGSRLTVL.

The chain joins TRBV5-1 to TRBJ2-3; tentatively, D is TRBD2 (6 bases). Trimming took 6 bases from V and 0 from J, leaving 11 bases between them. The CDR3 consists of 14 residues. CDR1 is SGHRS, CDR2 YFSETQ, per germline. The CDR3 DNA sequence: TGCGCCAGCATGCTAGCGCTCAGCACAGATACGCAGTATTTT. Amino acid sequence: CASMLALSTDTQYF.

This chain uses TRBV7-6 with TRBJ1-4; D not resolved. CDR3 length: 14 residues. The V gene lost 2 bases and the J gene lost 0 bases, with 4 bases spanning the gap. Germline values: CDR1 SGHVS, CDR2 FNYEAQ. As DNA, the CDR3 is TGTGCCAGCAGCTTAACAGCAACTAATGAAAAACTGTTTTTT. This translates into CASSLTATNEKLFF.